This T cell receptor (beta chain) was documented in a study of blood T cell repertoires in COVID-19. Background on the study: Sites in the United States, Italy and Spain provided acute and convalescent COVID-19 samples.

Seattle cases were enrolled at active infection and followed longitudinally. The ends were cut back, 8 bases at V and 6 bases at J, with 12 bases in the middle. The CDR3 length is 12 residues. The germline V gene has CDR1 SGHTA and CDR2 FQGNSA. Authors' processing steps: For nucleated cells, counts were estimated from reference gene primer amplification. Libraries were prepared by immunoSEQ multiplex PCR; TCRdb keeps only in-frame clonotypes and omits some of them. That table supplies the V and J calls and clone size; D and trimming were determined from the DNA. The data contain roughly 400,000 clones, 80% to 90% of them singletons.

This chain connects TRBV7-2 to TRBJ2-3; no clear D gene. Sequenced material: peripheral blood. The clonotype was recovered from an older woman with COVID-19, enrolled during active disease. The CDR3 sequence: CASGLYLDTQYF. The CDR3 nucleotides read TGTGCCAGCGGTCTCTATCTCGATACGCAGTATTTT.